These 6 T cell receptor beta chains came from one sample sequenced in a study of CD8 T cells in ankylosing spondylitis. TCRdb re-derived calls from the 5' RACE reads in MiXCR, one entry per CDR3 protein. The sample shows roughly 280,000 distinct CDR3 sequences, about 20% of them seen only once. The sample consisted of blood, either unsorted or a sorted T cell fraction (not recorded which). The source of these receptors is a male donor with ankylosing spondylitis or in good health (not recorded which).

This clonotype was recorded a few times. This chain links TRBV6-1 with TRBJ2-3, with D perhaps matching TRBD2 (5 bases). Germline V gene lookup returns CDR1 MNHNS and CDR2 SASEGT. V was shortened by 6 bases and J by 3 bases, with 13 bases between the two germline ends. This CDR3 is built from 14 residues. The CDR3, as DNA: TGTGCCAGCAGCCCTACGCGGGTGACAGATACGCAGTATTTT. It codes for CASSPTRVTDTQYF.

This clonotype was found a few times. The CDR3 here is CSAHSGRGTSGRHNEQFF. The CDR3, as DNA: TGCAGTGCCCACTCGGGGCGAGGGACTAGCGGGAGGCACAATGAGCAGTTCTTC. The genes are TRBV20-1 and TRBJ2-1, with 15 bases lining up with TRBD2. This CDR3 region has 18 residues. Unmatched junction bases numbered 14, after V lost 6 bases and J lost 5 bases. Germline V gene data show CDR1 as DFQATT and CDR2 as SNEGSKA (reference sequence).

This clonotype has just a few counts. The V gene is TRBV12-3 or TRBV12-4, the J gene TRBJ2-3; no definite D call. This CDR3 comprises 17 residues. Trimming cost V 6 bases and J 4 bases, with 23 bases left between them. The CDR3 spells CASSLRPHVSNPDTQYF. In nucleotides, the CDR3 is TGTGCCAGCAGCCTCAGACCACACGTATCTAATCCAGATACGCAGTATTTT.

Ten or more counts support this clonotype. The J gene is TRBJ2-5, the V gene TRBV12-3 or TRBV12-4; no clear D gene. Trimming stripped 1 base from V and 9 bases from J, with 6 bases between. The CDR3 runs 11 residues. CDR3 in amino acids: CASSLEDPQYF. CDR3 DNA: TGTGCCAGCAGTTTAGAGGATCCCCAGTACTTC.

The chain employs TRBV5-5 and TRBJ2-4; a possible D gene is TRBD1 (5 bases). The CDR3 consists of 13 residues. Germline lookup yields CDR1 SGHKS and CDR2 YYEKEE (reference sequence). Between the trimmed V and J ends, which lost 4 bases and 9 bases, there was a span of 14 bases. The CDR3 DNA follows: TGTGCCAGCAGCAGCAGCAGGGCCCCCATTCAGTACTTC. It yields the protein CASSSSRAPIQYF.

With respect to this clonotype: Without the conserved terminal phenylalanine or tryptophan, this CDR3 likely stems from a read error. The chain combines TRBV19 with TRBJ1-5; 9 nucleotides agree with TRBD1. This CDR3 region has 14 residues. The V segment lost 6 bases and the J segment 6 bases; nucleotides outside the gene matches: 6. The germline V gene encodes CDR1 LNHDA and CDR2 SQIVND (reference sequence). For the CDR3, the DNA is TGTGCCAGTAGCCCGGACAGGGGTAGTCAGCCCCAGCATCTT. It encodes CASSPDRGSQPQHL.